A single sample is the source of the 23 T cell receptor beta chains below, sequenced in a study of T cell responses to AZD1222 COVID-19 vaccine. Libraries were prepared by immunoSEQ multiplex PCR; TCRdb keeps only in-frame clonotypes and omits some of them. The table has approximately 83,000 clones, 85% to 95% seen once; the top ten hold 3.5% to 5.5%. The specimen was peripheral blood, collected on day 0 of MenACWY control vaccination. Every receptor here comes from an adult in good health.

J is TRBJ1-6 and V is TRBV30; D remains unclear. This CDR3 has 17 amino acids. The germline V gene has CDR1 GTSNPN and CDR2 SVGIG (reference sequence). The ends were cut back, 3 bases at V and 0 bases at J, with 15 bases in the middle. CDR3 amino acids: CAWSQTPQSSYNSPLHF. In nucleotides, the CDR3 is TGTGCCTGGAGCCAAACCCCACAGAGCTCCTATAATTCACCCCTCCACTTT.

V usage is TRBV14 and J usage is TRBJ1-1; D gene uncertain. The germline gives CDR1 SGHDN, CDR2 FVKESK. The CDR3 has 12 residues. The V and J ends lost 2 bases and 0 bases respectively, with 1 base between them. CDR3 region: CASSQLNTEAFF. The CDR3 nucleotides read TGTGCCAGCAGCCAATTGAACACTGAAGCTTTCTTT.

The J gene is TRBJ2-5, the V gene TRBV7-9, with 10 nucleotides matching TRBD1. Losses at the gene ends were 7 bases for V and 4 bases for J; bases not matched to a gene: 9. This CDR3 is 15 amino acids long. The germline V gene has CDR1 SEHNR and CDR2 FQNEAQ (reference sequence). In DNA form, the CDR3 reads TGTGCCAGCACCTTGACAGGGGGCGGTGGAGAGACCCAGTACTTC. Residues: CASTLTGGGGETQYF. Full variable domain (remainder filled in from reference TRBV7-9 and TRBJ2-5): DTGVSQNPRHKITKRGQNVTFRCDPISEHNRLYWYRQTLGQGPEFLTYFQNEAQLEKSRLLSDRFSAERPKGSFSTLEIQRTEQGDSAMYLCASTLTGGGGETQYFGPGTRLLVL.

This clone has only a few counts. The chain is built from TRBV6-5 and TRBJ1-1; D unresolved. This CDR3 spans 14 amino acids. Germline V gene data show CDR1 as MNHEY and CDR2 as SVGAGI. The germline V and J ends were trimmed by 1 base and 4 bases, with 10 bases remaining between them. CDR3 residues: CASSYLTEGTEAFF. The CDR3 bases are TGTGCCAGCAGTTACTTAACGGAGGGCACTGAAGCTTTCTTT.

This clone was recorded only once. This sequence joins TRBV12-3 or TRBV12-4 and TRBJ1-2, with D possibly matching TRBD1 (5 bases). Trimming took off 0 bases at V and 10 bases at J, with 9 bases between the two ends. The CDR3 is made up of 12 amino acids. The CDR3 coding sequence is TGTGCCAGCAGTTTAGCAGGGGATGACTACACCTTC. Translation gives CASSLAGDDYTF.

The chain employs TRBV5-1 and TRBJ1-5; D uncertain. Trimming removed 0 bases at V and 3 bases at J, with 4 bases between. CDR3 length: 13 amino acids. Germline CDR1 SGHRS, CDR2 YFSETQ. CDR3 in amino acids: CASSLDFNQPQHF. Here the CDR3 DNA reads TGCGCCAGCAGCTTGGATTTCAATCAGCCCCAGCATTTT.

The genes are TRBV14 and TRBJ1-1; D may be TRBD1 (5 bases). CDR1 is SGHDN, CDR2 FVKESK, per germline. V lost 2 bases to trimming and J lost 8 bases, with 12 bases between them. CDR3 size: 13 residues. CDR3 region: CASSQNGAMEAFF. The DNA of the CDR3 is TGTGCCAGCAGCCAAAACGGGGCGATGGAAGCTTTCTTT. Based on the CDR3 plus reference TRBV14 and TRBJ1-1, the full variable domain is EAGVTQFPSHSVIEKGQTVTLRCDPISGHDNLYWYRRVMGKEIKFLLHFVKESKQDESGMPNNRFLAERTGGTYSTLKVQPAELEDSGVYFCASSQNGAMEAFFGQGTRLTVV.

Comments on this clone: Other DNA sequences from this sample encode an identical CDR3 as well. J is TRBJ1-5 and V is TRBV2, with 11 bases fitting TRBD1. Losses at the gene ends were 6 bases for V and 4 bases for J; bases not matched to a gene: 2. Germline CDR1 is SNHLY and CDR2 is FYNNEI. The CDR3 runs 14 residues. The CDR3 nucleotides are TGTGCCAGCAGCGGGACAGGGGGGAATCAGCCCCAGCATTTT. Its translation: CASSGTGGNQPQHF.

This rearrangement joins TRBV18 to TRBJ2-7; D is ambiguous. Trimming took 4 bases from V and 7 from J, leaving 11 bases between them. CDR1 is KGHSH, CDR2 LQKENI, per germline. CDR3 length: 12 amino acids. DNA for the CDR3: TGTGCCAGCTCACGGGATCTAGGTGAGCAGTACTTC. This sequence encodes CASSRDLGEQYF.

The V and J genes are TRBV6-5 and TRBJ1-1; 7 nucleotides align to TRBD1. Germline CDR1 and CDR2: MNHEY and SVGAGI. The CDR3 runs 14 residues. V lost 6 bases to trimming and J lost 5 bases; unmatched junction nucleotides: 9. The CDR3 region has the DNA TGTGCCAGCAGAGGATTACAGGGGAGGACTGAAGCTTTCTTT. It yields the protein CASRGLQGRTEAFF.

The chain carries TRBV6-2 or TRBV6-3 and TRBJ2-7, with D perhaps TRBD1 or TRBD2 (5 bases each). V was pared by 3 bases and J by 0 bases, with 12 bases between. The length of the CDR3 is 15 residues. Germline CDR1 reads MNHEY; CDR2 reads SVGEGT. CDR3 loop: CASSYSSGTSYEQYF. The DNA of the CDR3 is TGTGCCAGCAGTTATTCTAGTGGGACCTCCTACGAGCAGTACTTC.

This sequence joins TRBV11-2 and TRBJ2-1, with 8 bases lining up with TRBD2. The CDR3 spans 14 residues. CDR1 and CDR2 from the germline V gene are SGHAT and FQNNGV. V trimming: 3 bases; J trimming: 7 bases; junction bases outside the gene matches: 5. The CDR3 DNA reads TGTGCCAGCAGCTTTAAGCGGGAGAGAAATGAGCAGTTCTTC. This translates into CASSFKRERNEQFF.

This chain uses TRBV28 with TRBJ2-7; D might be TRBD2 (7 bases). The germline CDR1 and CDR2 sequences are MDHEN and SYDVKM. The CDR3 covers 14 residues. Trimming cost V 8 bases and J 5 bases, with 19 bases left between them. The CDR3 region has the DNA TGTGCCAGCTCTACGGGGGGCGCGAGAAACGAGCAGTACTTC. Protein product: CASSTGGARNEQYF.

V and J are TRBV15 and TRBJ2-7; 8 bases align to TRBD2. Germline V gene sequence: CDR1 LNHNV, CDR2 YYDKDF (reference sequence). The CDR3 contains 15 residues. Trimming took 1 base from V and 4 from J; bases not matched to a gene: 6. The CDR3 loop is CATSRAGGGLYEQYF. The CDR3 region has the DNA TGTGCCACCAGCAGAGCCGGGGGGGGATTATACGAGCAGTACTTC.

The chain recombines TRBV6-5 with TRBJ1-2, with 9 bases matching TRBD1. Germline V gene sequence: CDR1 MNHEY, CDR2 SVGAGI. Trimming took 3 bases from V and 2 from J; bases not matched to a gene: 4. This CDR3 has 15 residues. CDR3 protein: CASSYQGTGNYGYTF. The CDR3, as DNA: TGTGCCAGCAGTTATCAGGGGACAGGGAACTATGGCTACACCTTC.

The CDR3 is CASSKTGTGLVDGYTF. In DNA form, the CDR3 reads TGTGCCAGCAGCAAAACCGGGACAGGGCTCGTGGATGGCTACACCTTC. The J gene is TRBJ1-2, the V gene TRBV6-4, with 9 bases lining up with TRBD1. Germline loops: CDR1 MRHNA, CDR2 SNTAGT. The CDR3 contains 16 residues. With 6 bases clipped from V and 6 bases from J, the junction kept 14 bases outside the gene matches.

V is TRBV29-1 and J is TRBJ1-2; 7 bases are a match to TRBD1. Germline CDR1 is SQVTM and CDR2 is ANQGSEA. Trimming removed 6 bases from V and 1 base from J; junction bases left unmatched: 11. The length of the CDR3 is 15 residues. The DNA for the CDR3 is TGCAGCGTGGCACGCCTAAGACAGGGTAACTATGGCTACACCTTC. It codes for CSVARLRQGNYGYTF.

The chain carries TRBV27 and TRBJ2-5; D unclear. This CDR3 region has 13 residues. The germline V gene has CDR1 MNHEY and CDR2 SMNVEV (reference sequence). V gave up 3 bases and J gave up 1 base, with 6 bases separating them. CDR3 sequence: CASSFKAQETQYF. The CDR3 bases are TGTGCCAGCAGTTTCAAGGCCCAAGAGACCCAGTACTTC.

This clone turned up a few times. V and J are TRBV2 and TRBJ2-7, with 7 bases that match TRBD2. Germline trimming cut 7 bases from V and 3 bases from J; bases unmatched to any gene: 0. The CDR3 extends over 11 amino acids. Germline V CDR1 and CDR2: SNHLY, FYNNEI. CDR3 bases: TGTGCCAGCACTAGCGGCTACGAGCAGTACTTC. This translates into CASTSGYEQYF.

The chain combines TRBV9 with TRBJ1-3; 7 bases are a match to TRBD1. V lost 3 bases to trimming and J lost 7 bases; unmatched junction nucleotides: 10. This CDR3 is built from 15 residues. CDR1 and CDR2 from the germline V gene are SGDLS and YYNGEE. The CDR3 DNA follows: TGTGCCAGCAGCGGAGGCTCGGGACAGAAGAACACCATATATTTT. Its translation: CASSGGSGQKNTIYF.

The rearrangement links TRBV5-5 to TRBJ1-3; D not resolved. This CDR3 is built from 17 residues. Looked up from germline, CDR1 is SGHKS and CDR2 is YYEKEE (reference sequence). V dropped 0 bases and J dropped 0 bases, with 13 bases sitting between them. This CDR3 reads CASSLVGRTNSGNTIYF. The DNA of the CDR3 is TGTGCCAGCAGCTTGGTAGGCAGGACGAACTCTGGAAACACCATATATTTT.

The chain has TRBV7-2 and TRBJ1-2; TRBD1 matches 12 bases. CDR1 is SGHTA and CDR2 is FQGNSA in the germline V gene. The ends lost 3 bases at V and 7 bases at J; junction bases unmatched: 3. The CDR3 covers 14 residues. As DNA, the CDR3 is TGTGCCAGCAGCTTTGGGACAGGGGGCCTTGGCTACACCTTC. Protein: CASSFGTGGLGYTF.

The chain is built from TRBV10-2 and TRBJ1-1; 7 bases align to TRBD1. The CDR3 totals 14 residues. Germline V gene data show CDR1 as WSHSY and CDR2 as SAAADI. V was pared by 8 bases and J by 3 bases, with 9 bases of the junction left unmatched. CDR3 in DNA: TGCGCCAGCTGGGGGGACAGTCGGGACACTGAAGCTTTCTTT. It specifies CASWGDSRDTEAFF.